This T cell receptor (beta chain) was recorded in a study of blood T cell repertoires in COVID-19. Background on the study: The cDNA or gDNA used as material had been derived from T cells, B-cell-depleted T cells, or PBMCs.

This CDR3 is 16 amino acids long. The J segment lost 5 bases and the V segment lost 5 bases, leaving 4 bases of the junction unmatched. Germline CDR1 and CDR2: SGHVS and FNYEAQ. In the authors' workflow: For nucleated cells, counts were estimated from reference gene primer amplification. Sequencing was performed with immunoSEQ multiplex PCR; in TCRdb, only in-frame clones are kept and a portion is missing. V, J and clone size reflect that table, while D and trimming were determined from the DNA. The table has 230,000 or so clones, 80% to 90% seen once. The receptor's source is a middle-aged man who had recovered from COVID-19. Material: peripheral blood. J is TRBJ2-2 and V is TRBV7-6; TRBD2 matches 14 bases. The CDR3 spells CASSPRLAGGTGELFF. The CDR3 bases are TGTGCCAGCAGCCCGCGACTAGCGGGGGGGACCGGGGAGCTGTTTTTT.